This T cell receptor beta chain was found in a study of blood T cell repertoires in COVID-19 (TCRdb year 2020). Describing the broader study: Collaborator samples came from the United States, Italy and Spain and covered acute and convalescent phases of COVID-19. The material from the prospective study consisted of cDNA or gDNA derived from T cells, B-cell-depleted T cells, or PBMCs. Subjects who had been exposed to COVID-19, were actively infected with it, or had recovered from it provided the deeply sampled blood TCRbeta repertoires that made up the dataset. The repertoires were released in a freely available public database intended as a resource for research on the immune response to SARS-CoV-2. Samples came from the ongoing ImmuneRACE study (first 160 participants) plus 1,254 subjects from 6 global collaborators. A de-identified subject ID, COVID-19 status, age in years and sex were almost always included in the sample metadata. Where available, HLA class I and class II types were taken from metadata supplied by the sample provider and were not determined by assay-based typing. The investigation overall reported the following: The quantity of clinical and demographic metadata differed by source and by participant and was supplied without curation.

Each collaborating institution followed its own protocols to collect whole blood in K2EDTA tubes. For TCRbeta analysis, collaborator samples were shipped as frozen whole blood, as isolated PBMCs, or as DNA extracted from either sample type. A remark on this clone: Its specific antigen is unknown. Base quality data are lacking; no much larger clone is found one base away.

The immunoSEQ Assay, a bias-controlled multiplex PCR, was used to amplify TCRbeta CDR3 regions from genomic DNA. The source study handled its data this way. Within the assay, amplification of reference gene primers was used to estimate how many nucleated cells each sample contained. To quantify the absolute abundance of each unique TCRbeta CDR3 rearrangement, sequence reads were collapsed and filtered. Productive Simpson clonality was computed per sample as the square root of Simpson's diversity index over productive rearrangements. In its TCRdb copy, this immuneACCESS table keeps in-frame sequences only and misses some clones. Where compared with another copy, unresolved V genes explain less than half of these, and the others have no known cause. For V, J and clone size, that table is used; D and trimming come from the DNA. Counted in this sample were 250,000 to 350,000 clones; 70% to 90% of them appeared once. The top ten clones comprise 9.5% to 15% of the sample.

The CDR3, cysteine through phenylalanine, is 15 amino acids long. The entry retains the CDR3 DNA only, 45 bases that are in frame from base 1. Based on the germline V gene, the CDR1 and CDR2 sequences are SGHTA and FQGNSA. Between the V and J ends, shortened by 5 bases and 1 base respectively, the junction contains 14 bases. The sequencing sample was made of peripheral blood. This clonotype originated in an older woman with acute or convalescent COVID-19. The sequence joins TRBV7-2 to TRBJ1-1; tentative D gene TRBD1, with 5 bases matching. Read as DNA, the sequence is TGTGCCAGCAGCCCCGAGGGACTACCGAACACTGAAGCTTTCTTT. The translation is CASSPEGLPNTEAFF.